This TCR beta chain stems from a study of T-cell memory formation after mild COVID-19. Study-level results: There was a balanced CD4/CD8 profile in clones contracting day 15 to 85, and later expanders leaned CD4+.

TCRdb passed the 5' RACE reads through MiXCR, listing each CDR3 protein once. The sample contains around 300,000 distinct CDR3 sequences, roughly 15% of which appear only once. The germline CDR1 and CDR2 sequences are DFQATT and SNEGSKA (reference sequence). The CDR3 is 14 residues long. V lost 4 bases to trimming and J lost 2 bases, with 13 bases between them. This clonotype was observed at least ten times. Its antigen is currently unknown. The sequence came from a man aged 18 to 35 who had mild COVID-19 (a few samples of this study predate the infection). Cell type and time point are not known. The sequencing sample was made of PBMCs or a T cell subset sorted from them (not recorded which). The V and J genes are TRBV20-1 and TRBJ2-3; tentative D call: TRBD1 (6 bases). CDR3 loop: CSAMPGTTTDTQYF. Here the CDR3 DNA reads TGCAGTGCTATGCCCGGGACAACCACAGATACGCAGTATTTT.